The 31 T cell receptor beta chains in this list originate from one sample, sequenced in a study of blood T cell repertoires in COVID-19. Assay used: immunoSEQ multiplex PCR; TCRdb lists only in-frame clones, some missing. The data hold more than 13,000 clones, with about four fifths observed a single time. The sequenced sample was peripheral blood. All receptors come from a man aged 50-60 years with active COVID-19.

J is TRBJ2-5 and V is TRBV11-3; 8 positions agree with TRBD1. This CDR3 region has 17 residues. The J segment lost 0 bases and the V segment lost 4 bases, leaving 10 bases of the junction unmatched. Germline loops: CDR1 SGHNT, CDR2 YENEEA. The CDR3: CASSWGNGQGNQETQYF. For the CDR3, the DNA is TGTGCCAGCAGCTGGGGGAATGGACAGGGCAACCAAGAGACCCAGTACTTC.

J is TRBJ2-1 and V is TRBV12-3 or TRBV12-4; possible D gene TRBD2, 5 bases. With 3 bases removed from V and 9 bases from J, the gap between germline ends came to 12 bases. This CDR3 spans 13 amino acids. In nucleotides, the CDR3 is TGTGCCAGCAGTTTCGGTCTAGCCAGTGAGCAGTTCTTC. Translation gives CASSFGLASEQFF.

This clone is categorized as large. V is TRBV2 and J is TRBJ2-1; a possible D gene is TRBD2 (6 bases). CDR3 length: 13 amino acids. Trimming stripped 5 bases from V and 7 bases from J, with 12 bases between. Germline V gives CDR1 SNHLY, CDR2 FYNNEI. CDR3 DNA sequence: TGTGCCAGCAGTCGGCGGGGTGGTAATGAGCAGTTCTTC. Amino acids: CASSRRGGNEQFF.

This chain connects TRBV27 to TRBJ2-3; maybe TRBD1 (5 bases). There are 16 residues in the CDR3. The germline V gene encodes CDR1 MNHEY and CDR2 SMNVEV (reference sequence). The ends were cut back, 6 bases at V and 0 bases at J, with 16 bases in the middle. The CDR3 region is CASRILGGASTDTQYF. The CDR3, as DNA: TGTGCCAGCAGAATCCTAGGTGGGGCTAGCACAGATACGCAGTATTTT.

This rearrangement joins TRBV11-1 to TRBJ2-7, with TRBD1 matching 8 bases. Germline V gives CDR1 SGHAT, CDR2 FQDESV (reference sequence). This CDR3 has 15 residues. Germline trimming cut 5 bases from V and 0 bases from J; bases unmatched to any gene: 6. In DNA, the CDR3 is TGTGCCAGCAGCGTTGACAGGGGCAGCTCCTACGAGCAGTACTTC. This sequence encodes CASSVDRGSSYEQYF.

This clone was recorded once. The chain has TRBV20-1 and TRBJ2-7; D is unresolved. The CDR3 contains 11 residues. The V end lost 3 bases, the J end lost 3 bases, and 6 bases lay between the germline ends. Germline CDR1 DFQATT, CDR2 SNEGSKA (reference sequence). DNA of the CDR3: TGCAGTGCTAGGAACGGCTACGAGCAGTACTTC. As protein: CSARNGYEQYF.

V usage is TRBV2 and J usage is TRBJ2-7; 11 bases are shared with TRBD2. Germline values: CDR1 SNHLY, CDR2 FYNNEI. The CDR3 is 18 residues long. V shed 1 base and J 3 bases; nucleotides not matched to a gene: 11. CDR3 region: CASSEVWPGTSGRYEQYF. CDR3 DNA: TGTGCCAGCAGTGAAGTTTGGCCCGGGACTAGCGGTCGCTACGAGCAGTACTTC.

This chain uses TRBV27 with TRBJ2-3; 9 bases agree with TRBD1. The CDR3 contains 16 residues. The ends lost 1 base at V and 6 bases at J; junction bases unmatched: 8. In germline, CDR1 is MNHEY, CDR2 SMNVEV (reference sequence). The CDR3 DNA follows: TGTGCCAGCAGTTTATTCGGGGGACAGGGTGGCGATACGCAGTATTTT. This encodes CASSLFGGQGGDTQYF.

The V call is TRBV10-1, the J call TRBJ2-1; TRBD2 might be the D (6 bases). Germline CDR1 WNHNN, CDR2 SYGVQD (reference sequence). The CDR3 is made up of 13 amino acids. V gave up 0 bases and J gave up 13 bases, with 13 bases separating them. CDR3 in DNA: TGCGCCAGCAGTGAGTCGGAGGGGAACCATCAGTTCTTC. This translates into CASSESEGNHQFF.

This chain joins TRBV5-1 and TRBJ2-7; 8 nucleotides line up with TRBD2. The CDR3 is 15 residues long. J lost 0 bases, V lost 0 bases, and 2 bases had no gene match. Germline V gene sequence: CDR1 SGHRS, CDR2 YFSETQ. The CDR3 region is CASSLDAGGSYEQYF. The CDR3 DNA reads as TGCGCCAGCAGCTTGGATGCGGGAGGCTCCTACGAGCAGTACTTC.

The J gene is TRBJ2-4, the V gene TRBV27; D possibly corresponds to TRBD2 (5 bases). The germline CDR1 and CDR2 sequences are MNHEY and SMNVEV (reference sequence). The CDR3 length is 15 residues. The V end was cut by 3 bases, the J end by 1 base, with 10 bases between. DNA for the CDR3: TGTGCCAGCAGTTTCAAGGGAGTCGCCAAAAACATTCAGTACTTC. The encoded protein is CASSFKGVAKNIQYF.

Written as DNA, the CDR3 is TGTGCCAGCAGCTTACCCGCCTTCTTAGCGACAAATGAGCAGTTCTTC. The encoded protein is CASSLPAFLATNEQFF. The chain employs TRBV7-9 and TRBJ2-1; TRBD2 might be the D (5 bases). Trimming took off 2 bases at V and 7 bases at J, with 18 bases between the two ends. Per the germline V gene, CDR1 is SEHNR and CDR2 is FQNEAQ (reference sequence). CDR3 length: 16 residues.

The J gene is TRBJ2-3, the V gene TRBV6-4; possibly TRBD1 for D (5 bases). This CDR3 region has 16 residues. Germline-derived CDR1 and CDR2 are MRHNA and SNTAGT. Between the trimmed V and J ends, which lost 2 bases and 3 bases, there was a span of 15 bases. The CDR3 loop is CASSDARVVRTDTQYF. The CDR3 nucleotides are TGTGCCAGCAGTGACGCCAGGGTGGTTCGGACAGATACGCAGTATTTT.

V is TRBV27 and J is TRBJ1-5; TRBD1 matches at 12 bases. This CDR3 comprises 16 residues. CDR1 is MNHEY and CDR2 is SMNVEV in the germline V gene (reference sequence). The trim removed 2 bases at V and 7 bases at J, leaving 6 bases unmatched. The CDR3 region is CASSLLGTGGEQPQHF. The CDR3 DNA sequence: TGTGCCAGCAGTTTACTGGGGACAGGGGGCGAACAGCCCCAGCATTTT.

The DNA for the CDR3 is TGTGCCAGCCACATACCGACCGGGGAGCTGTTTTTT. Amino acid sequence: CASHIPTGELFF. The V call is TRBV11-2, the J call TRBJ2-2; D not certain. The V gene's germline CDR1 is SGHAT and CDR2 FQNNGV. The CDR3 contains 12 residues. Between the trimmed V and J ends, which lost 8 bases and 5 bases, there was a span of 9 bases. Using reference TRBV11-2 and TRBJ2-2 for the parts outside the CDR3, the full variable domain is EAGVAQSPRYKIIEKRQSVAFWCNPISGHATLYWYQQILGQGPKLLIQFQNNGVVDDSQLPKDRFSAERLKGVDSTLKIQPAKLEDSAVYLCASHIPTGELFFGEGSRLTVL.

This chain links TRBV5-1 with TRBJ1-1; 9 bases line up with TRBD1. Germline CDR1 reads SGHRS; CDR2 reads YFSETQ. The CDR3 spans 16 residues. J lost 4 bases, V lost 3 bases, and 10 bases had no gene match. CDR3 sequence: CASSSPGQGGSTEAFF. The CDR3 DNA sequence: TGCGCCAGCAGCTCGCCGGGACAGGGCGGCAGCACTGAAGCTTTCTTT.

The chain links TRBV6-1 to TRBJ2-7; no reliable D call. This CDR3 has 13 residues. V was clipped by 1 base and J by 1 base, with 5 bases between them. The germline CDR1 and CDR2 sequences are MNHNS and SASEGT. The CDR3 DNA follows: TGTGCCAGCAGTGAAGTTCCATCCTACGAGCAGTACTTC. As protein: CASSEVPSYEQYF.

This rearrangement joins TRBV21-1 to TRBJ2-1; TRBD1 is taken as the D call from the table, unchecked against the DNA. TRBV21-1 is labeled a pseudogene. The CDR3 contains 15 residues. The CDR3 bases are TGTGCCAGCAGCAAACTGGGGGCTAGCTTAAGTGAGCAGTTCTTC. It specifies CASSKLGASLSEQFF.

The CDR3 reads CATSPGYNEQFF. The CDR3 DNA sequence: TGTGCCACCAGTCCAGGATACAATGAGCAGTTCTTC. The rearrangement joins TRBV24-1 to TRBJ2-1; D is unclear. Germline V lookup: CDR1 KGHDR, CDR2 SFDVKD. This CDR3 spans 12 amino acids. V lost 6 bases to trimming and J lost 4 bases, with 6 bases between them.

The chain couples TRBV11-2 to TRBJ1-5; D call uncertain. This CDR3 is 13 amino acids long. The V gene lost 2 bases and the J gene lost 7 bases, with 9 bases spanning the gap. CDR1 and CDR2 (germline): SGHAT, FQNNGV. CDR3 DNA sequence: TGTGCCAGCAGCTTATCTCCGGGGCAGCCCCAGCATTTT. This translates into CASSLSPGQPQHF.

The gene calls are TRBV5-1 and TRBJ2-7; 10 nucleotides match TRBD2. CDR1 is SGHRS, CDR2 YFSETQ, per germline. The CDR3 loop spans 14 amino acids. Trimming removed 0 bases from V and 5 bases from J; junction bases left unmatched: 2. The CDR3 here is CASSLGLAGDEQYF. The CDR3 DNA is TGCGCCAGCAGCTTGGGTCTAGCGGGAGACGAGCAGTACTTC.

The sample holds a few counts of this clone. The chain has TRBV14 and TRBJ2-7; TRBD2 agrees at 7 bases. This CDR3 contains 16 residues. CDR1 and CDR2 (germline): SGHDN, FVKESK. J gave up 4 bases and V 1 base, and 10 bases lay outside the gene matches. CDR3 sequence (DNA): TGTGCCAGCAGCCAAGGGGCTAGCTTGGGAGGGTACGAGCAGTACTTC. Translated: CASSQGASLGGYEQYF. Filled out from reference TRBV14 and TRBJ2-7, the complete variable domain reads EAGVTQFPSHSVIEKGQTVTLRCDPISGHDNLYWYRRVMGKEIKFLLHFVKESKQDESGMPNNRFLAERTGGTYSTLKVQPAELEDSGVYFCASSQGASLGGYEQYFGPGTRLTVT.

The V gene is TRBV10-1, the J gene TRBJ1-2, with 9 bases matching TRBD1. After removal of 7 bases from V and 2 bases from J, the junction contained 11 bases not matched to a gene. The CDR3 covers 16 residues. Germline V gene data show CDR1 as WNHNN and CDR2 as SYGVQD (reference sequence). The CDR3 region is CASTSPRDRANYGYTF. The CDR3 DNA follows: TGCGCCAGCACCTCCCCCCGGGACAGGGCAAACTATGGCTACACCTTC.

This chain joins TRBV24-1 and TRBJ2-1, with 9 nucleotides matching TRBD2. This CDR3 spans 16 amino acids. With V trimmed by 1 base and J by 4 bases, 4 bases remained unmatched. Germline V gene lookup returns CDR1 KGHDR and CDR2 SFDVKD. CDR3 coding DNA: TGTGCCACCAGTGATTTTGGGACTAGCACTTACAATGAGCAGTTCTTC. Translating it yields CATSDFGTSTYNEQFF.

The chain employs TRBV2 and TRBJ2-6; unclear D gene. The germline V and J ends were trimmed by 3 bases and 0 bases, with 3 bases remaining between them. Germline-derived CDR1 and CDR2 are SNHLY and FYNNEI. This CDR3 comprises 14 residues. CDR3 protein: CASSDSSGANVLTF. CDR3 nucleotide sequence: TGTGCCAGCAGTGACAGCTCTGGGGCCAACGTCCTGACTTTC.

This chain uses TRBV11-2 with TRBJ2-3; weak D call: TRBD2 (6 bases). Trimming cost V 9 bases and J 2 bases, with 21 bases left between them. From germline, CDR1 is SGHAT and CDR2 FQNNGV. The length of the CDR3 is 16 residues. The CDR3 protein is CASEAGTYTSTDTQYF. DNA for the CDR3: TGTGCCAGTGAAGCCGGGACTTACACCTCCACAGATACGCAGTATTTT.

The rearrangement links TRBV19 to TRBJ2-7, with 8 positions matching TRBD1. Per the germline V gene, CDR1 is LNHDA and CDR2 is SQIVND (reference sequence). The CDR3 runs 14 residues. Trimming took 6 bases from V and 5 from J; bases not matched to a gene: 9. This CDR3 reads CASSPWTGFDEQYF. DNA for the CDR3: TGTGCCAGTAGCCCTTGGACAGGGTTCGACGAGCAGTACTTC.

The chain carries TRBV19 and TRBJ1-1, with 10 positions matching TRBD1. The ends lost 4 bases at V and 4 bases at J; junction bases unmatched: 9. This CDR3 comprises 16 residues. Germline CDR1 is LNHDA and CDR2 is SQIVND (reference sequence). CDR3 region: CASSSSGTGDLTEAFF. CDR3 DNA sequence: TGTGCCAGTAGTAGCTCCGGGACAGGGGATCTCACTGAAGCTTTCTTT.

In this sample, this clone is large. V usage is TRBV10-3 and J usage is TRBJ2-1; 13 bases line up with TRBD2. V gave up 3 bases and J gave up 9 bases; unmatched junction bases: 8. CDR3 length equals 16 residues. Germline V lookup: CDR1 ENHRY, CDR2 SYGVKD. CDR3 DNA: TGTGCCATCAGTGACCAGGGACTAGCGGGAAGGTTTGAGCAGTTCTTC. Its protein is CAISDQGLAGRFEQFF.

The V call is TRBV28, the J call TRBJ2-6, with D tentatively TRBD2 (6 bases). In germline, CDR1 is MDHEN, CDR2 SYDVKM. Trimming removed 2 bases from V and 0 bases from J, with 8 bases in between. The CDR3 is 16 amino acids. The CDR3 protein is CASSLGGISGANVLTF. In DNA, the CDR3 is TGTGCCAGCAGTTTAGGAGGGATCTCTGGGGCCAACGTCCTGACTTTC.

This clone was observed a handful of times. The chain couples TRBV12-1 to TRBJ2-5; the table's D call of TRBD2 was not tested on the DNA. TRBV12-1 is a documented pseudogene. The CDR3 is 17 amino acids. CDR3 sequence reads: CASSFAERGRAQETQYF. The CDR3 coding sequence is TGTGCCAGCAGCTTTGCGGAACGCGGGAGGGCCCAAGAGACCCAGTACTTC.